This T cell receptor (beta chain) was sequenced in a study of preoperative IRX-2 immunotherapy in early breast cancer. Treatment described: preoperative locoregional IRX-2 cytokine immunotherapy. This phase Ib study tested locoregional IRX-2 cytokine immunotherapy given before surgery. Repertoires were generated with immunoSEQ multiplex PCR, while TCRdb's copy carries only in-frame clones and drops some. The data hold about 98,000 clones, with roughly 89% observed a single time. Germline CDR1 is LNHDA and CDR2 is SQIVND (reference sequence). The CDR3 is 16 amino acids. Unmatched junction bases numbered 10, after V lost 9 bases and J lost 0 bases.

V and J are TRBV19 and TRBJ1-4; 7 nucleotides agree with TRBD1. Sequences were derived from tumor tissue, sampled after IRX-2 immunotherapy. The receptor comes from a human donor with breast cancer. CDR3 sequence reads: CASWDSSFATNEKLFF. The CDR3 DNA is TGTGCCAGCTGGGACAGCTCGTTTGCAACTAATGAAAAACTGTTTTTT.